The clone carrying this TCR beta chain was picked up one time. The data originate from a study of cytomegalovirus exposure and HLA in healthy donors. PCR used 60 Vbeta primers and 13 Jbeta primers. Some clones are missing from TCRdb's copy, which holds only in-frame ones; the method was immunoSEQ multiplex PCR. Among approximately 200,000 clones listed, 75% to 85% were seen once. Germline V gene sequence: CDR1 MNHNS, CDR2 SASEGT. The CDR3 has 15 amino acids. V trimming: 7 bases; J trimming: 7 bases; junction bases outside the gene matches: 11. The rearrangement uses TRBV6-1 and TRBJ1-1; TRBD1 aligns across 11 bases. The clonotype comes from a woman in her 50s in good health and CMV-seronegative. The sequenced sample consisted of PBMCs. The CDR3, as DNA: TGTGCCAGCACTCTCCGGACAGGGGGCAACGGTGAAGCTTTCTTT. Its protein is CASTLRTGGNGEAFF.